This T cell receptor (beta chain) was observed in a study of blood T cell repertoires in COVID-19 (dated by TCRdb to the early 2020s). As for the study more broadly: Samples from collaborators originated in the United States, Italy and Spain and spanned both the acute and convalescent phases of COVID-19. The prospective study material was composed of cDNA or gDNA derived from T cells, B-cell-depleted T cells, or PBMCs. The dataset comprised deeply sampled blood TCRbeta repertoires from subjects exposed to, actively infected with, or recovered from COVID-19. The repertoires were made available in a free public database intended to serve as a resource for research on the immune response to SARS-CoV-2. Samples came from the ongoing ImmuneRACE study (first 160 participants) plus 1,254 subjects from 6 global collaborators. A de-identified subject ID, COVID-19 status, age in years and sex were almost always included in the sample metadata. Where HLA class I and class II types were available, the types were taken from metadata supplied by the sample provider, not from assay-based typing.

There are a few counts of this clone. What antigen it recognizes has not been identified. Per-base quality was not reported, and no clone a single base away is much larger than it. Whole blood was collected in K2EDTA tubes by collaborating institutions according to the institutions' own protocols. Collaborator samples were shipped for TCRbeta analysis as frozen whole blood, isolated PBMCs, or DNA extracted from either sample type. TCRbeta CDR3 regions were amplified from genomic DNA by means of the immunoSEQ Assay, a bias-controlled multiplex PCR. The published analysis was carried out like this. Within the assay, amplification of reference gene primers was used to estimate how many nucleated cells each sample contained. Sequence reads were collapsed and filtered to measure the absolute abundance of every unique TCRbeta CDR3 rearrangement. For each sample, productive Simpson clonality was calculated as the square root of Simpson's diversity index across productive rearrangements. TCRdb provides this immuneACCESS table in a form limited to in-frame rearrangements. Some clones are lacking; in checked studies, under half of them reflect an unresolved V gene, and why the rest are absent is not known. That table gives V, J and clone size, and the DNA gave D and trimming. The sample profile shows 150,000 or so clones; approximately 80% of them were found once. The ten largest account for about 29% of the sample.

General study outcomes and caveats: The quantity of clinical and demographic metadata differed by source and by participant and was supplied without curation.

Sequencing used peripheral blood. The sequence came from a woman aged 55-70 years with acute or convalescent COVID-19.

In nucleotides, the sequence is TGTGCCAGCAGTGAGTCCGGGAGAAATTACGAGCAGTACGTC. Its coded protein is CASSESGRNYEQYV. Rearrangement joined TRBV6-1 to TRBJ2-7; a tentative D match to TRBD2 spans 6 bases. The germline ends are 13 bases apart after V is trimmed by 3 bases and J by 4 bases. Reading the germline V gene gives CDR1 MNHNS and CDR2 SASEGT. From the cysteine up to the valine, the CDR3 has a length of 14 residues. CDR3 DNA only is kept here, 42 bases in frame from base 1.